The table lists the clone carrying this T cell receptor beta chain with a few counts. The sample belongs to a study of cytomegalovirus exposure and HLA in healthy donors. Germline lookup yields CDR1 SGHRS and CDR2 YFSETQ. The CDR3 runs to 15 residues. Germline trimming cut 4 bases from V and 1 base from J; bases unmatched to any gene: 7. The PCR employed 60 Vbeta primers together with 13 Jbeta primers. Data came from immunoSEQ multiplex PCR; TCRdb stores just in-frame clones and leaves some out. The sample has tens of thousands of clones, roughly 78% seen once; the top ten hold around 4.2%. This TCR was recovered from a woman in her thirties in good health and CMV-seronegative. The chain links TRBV5-1 to TRBJ1-1, with 7 positions matching TRBD1. What was sequenced was PBMCs. DNA of the CDR3: TGCGCCAGCAGCCCAATCCGACAGGGGAACACTGAAGCTTTCTTT. Residues: CASSPIRQGNTEAFF.